These T cell receptor beta chains were read from a single sample in a study of blood T cell repertoires in COVID-19. The data were produced by immunoSEQ multiplex PCR, yet TCRdb's version contains in-frame clones alone and is incomplete. The sample holds more than 130,000 clones; 70% to 85% are singletons and the top ten take roughly 6.5%. The sample consisted of peripheral blood. These receptor sequences come from a human donor in a cohort sampled during active COVID-19. Each CDR3 is given with its conserved first and last residue. The D gene is left open where the match is weak. Size is stated for part of the rows, as once, few or many counts, or as a class when the clone is expanded.

J	size	V	D	DNA	CDR3
TRBJ1-2	NA	TRBV30	TRBD1	TGTGCCTGGAGTGTTCGACAGGGGGCGGTCAATGGCTACACCTTC	CAWSVRQGAVNGYTF
TRBJ2-1	NA	TRBV19	TRBD1	TGTGCCAGTAGTCTCGTAGACAGGGCCTACAATGAGCAGTTCTTC	CASSLVDRAYNEQFF
TRBJ2-7	NA	TRBV5-4	NA	TGTGCCAGCAGCTTGGACCCGGACAGCCTATACGAGCAGTACTTC	CASSLDPDSLYEQYF
TRBJ2-7	NA	TRBV4-3	TRBD2	TGCGCCAGCAGCCAAGATGCGGGGCAGGGAGGGTTATACGAGCAGTACTTC	CASSQDAGQGGLYEQYF
TRBJ1-1	NA	TRBV19	NA	TGTGCCAGTAGTACAGGGGTAAGGATGAACACTGAAGCTTTCTTT	CASSTGVRMNTEAFF
TRBJ2-3	once	TRBV3-1/TRBV3-2	TRBD2	TGTGCCAGCAGCCACGGGACTAGCCGAGATACGCAGTATTTT	CASSHGTSRDTQYF
TRBJ2-6	NA	TRBV12-3/TRBV12-4	NA	TGTGCGACAGGCCTCTCTGGGGCCAACGTCCTGACTTTC	CATGLSGANVLTF
TRBJ2-7	NA	TRBV5-1	TRBD1	TGCGCCAGCAGCCCCGACAGGGGGGCAGCCTACGAGCAGTACTTC	CASSPDRGAAYEQYF
TRBJ1-1	NA	TRBV7-9	NA	TGTGCCAGCAGCCACAGGGATTGGAACACTGAAGCTTTCTTT	CASSHRDWNTEAFF
TRBJ2-5	NA	TRBV19	TRBD1	TGTGCCAGTAGTACCCGGGACAGGGGGATAGAGACCCAGTACTTC	CASSTRDRGIETQYF
TRBJ1-2	NA	TRBV27	NA	TGTGCCAGCAGTTTATCCAGATCTCACAGCTACACCTTC	CASSLSRSHSYTF
TRBJ2-7	few	TRBV2	NA	TGTGCCAGCAGGCCTGACAGGAAGGAGCAGTACTTC	CASRPDRKEQYF
TRBJ2-6	once	TRBV2	NA	TGTGCCAGCAGTGTAGGGAGCTCTGGGGCCAACGTCCTGACTTTC	CASSVGSSGANVLTF
TRBJ1-2	NA	TRBV3-1/TRBV3-2	NA	TGTGCCAGCAGCCAGGGACACGGAACATTCTATGGCTACACCTTC	CASSQGHGTFYGYTF
TRBJ2-7	NA	TRBV11-1	TRBD2	TGTGCCAGCAGCTTAGAGTCCTCGCGGGGGACTTACGAGCAGTACTTC	CASSLESSRGTYEQYF
TRBJ2-7	NA	TRBV10-3	NA	TGTGCCATCACAGATCGCTACGAGCAGTACTTC	CAITDRYEQYF
TRBJ1-1	NA	TRBV5-5	NA	TGTGCCAGCAGCTACCATAGTTGGGCGACAGAGGACACTGAAGCTTTCTTT	CASSYHSWATEDTEAFF
TRBJ1-2	NA	TRBV3-1/TRBV3-2	NA	TGTGCCAGCAGCCCAAGACAGGATGGGATCTATGGCTACACCTTC	CASSPRQDGIYGYTF
TRBJ2-1	NA	TRBV21-1	NA	TGTGCCAGACTCCCCACTAGCGGCAACTACAATGAGCAGTTCTTC	CARLPTSGNYNEQFF
TRBJ1-5	few	TRBV10-1	NA	TGCGCCAGCGAAGAGGACAGAACTAGCAATCAGCCCCAGCATTTT	CASEEDRTSNQPQHF
TRBJ2-3	NA	TRBV7-3	TRBD2	TGTGCCAGCAGCTTGGGGGGGAATACGCAGTATTTT	CASSLGGNTQYF
TRBJ2-3	once	TRBV10-3	NA	TGTGCCATCAGTGAGCCCTGGGGGGGGGCGTCAGATACGCAGTATTTT	CAISEPWGGASDTQYF
TRBJ2-3	NA	TRBV5-1	TRBD1	TGCGCCAGCAGCTACCAGGGGGCCTACACAGATACGCAGTATTTT	CASSYQGAYTDTQYF
TRBJ2-1	NA	TRBV28	NA	TGTGCCAGCCTCGGTCGCCAGGGGGGAGCGGAGCGGTTCTTC	CASLGRQGGAERFF
TRBJ2-1	NA	TRBV9	NA	TGTGCCAGCAGCCCCCCCGCAGGCGAGCAGTTCTTC	CASSPPAGEQFF
TRBJ1-5	once	TRBV27	TRBD1	TGTGCCAGCAGCCGACAGGGGGCGCAGAGTCAGCCCCAGCATTTT	CASSRQGAQSQPQHF
TRBJ2-3	NA	TRBV6-5	TRBD1	TGTGCCAGCAACGCACAGGGGTTGGGCACAGATACGCAGTATTTT	CASNAQGLGTDTQYF
TRBJ2-1	NA	TRBV7-2	TRBD2	TGTGCCAGCAGCCGGCGGGGGGGCCGGAATGAGCAGTTCTTC	CASSRRGGRNEQFF
TRBJ1-6	NA	TRBV18	NA	TGTGCCAGCTCACCACCGTCGGGGGGAAATTCACCCCTCCACTTT	CASSPPSGGNSPLHF
TRBJ2-5	few	TRBV5-1	TRBD2	TGCGCCAGCAGCTTGGCCCTAGCGGGTCGGGCGGGAGAGACCCAGTACTTC	CASSLALAGRAGETQYF
TRBJ2-7	NA	TRBV7-2	TRBD2	TGTGCCAGCAGCTTTGCGGGGGTCAACTACGAGCAGTACTTC	CASSFAGVNYEQYF
TRBJ2-2	NA	TRBV11-2	NA	TGTGCCAGCAGCTTCCGGACAGACGGGGAGCTGTTTTTT	CASSFRTDGELFF
TRBJ1-4	NA	TRBV4-1	NA	TGCGCCAGCAGCCGTTTATTTGGACTCTATGAAAAACTGTTTTTT	CASSRLFGLYEKLFF
TRBJ2-7	NA	TRBV5-1	NA	TGCGCCAGCAGCTTGGCCCAATACAGGGTCGGCGAGCAGTACTTC	CASSLAQYRVGEQYF
TRBJ2-5	NA	TRBV6-5	NA	TGTGCCAGCCGACTATTAACTAGTCGGTCAGAGACCCAGTACTTC	CASRLLTSRSETQYF
TRBJ2-1	NA	TRBV7-2	TRBD1	TGTGCCAGCAGCTCCAGGGGGAGCTCCTACAATGAGCAGTTCTTC	CASSSRGSSYNEQFF
TRBJ2-7	once	TRBV5-1	NA	TGCGCCAGCAGCGCCGCGGGCGGGGGCATCTACGAGCAGTACTTC	CASSAAGGGIYEQYF
TRBJ2-5	NA	TRBV28	TRBD2	TGTGCCAGCAGTCCCATACTAGCGGGGGGGGAAGAGACCCAGTACTTC	CASSPILAGGEETQYF
TRBJ2-5	few	TRBV11-2	TRBD2	TGTGCCAGCAGCCCGGGGGGCGGGGGGCACCAAGAGACCCAGTACTTC	CASSPGGGGHQETQYF
TRBJ2-2	NA	TRBV7-8	TRBD2	TGTGCCAGCAGCTCCTCCCCGACTAGCGGGAAAAACACCGGGGAGCTGTTTTTT	CASSSSPTSGKNTGELFF
TRBJ2-1	NA	TRBV12-3/TRBV12-4	TRBD2	TGTGCCAGCAGTACCGGGTCTAGCGGCAGTTGGTTCTTC	CASSTGSSGSWFF
TRBJ2-7	NA	TRBV28	TRBD2	TGTGCCAGCAGCTCAACCGGCGGGGGGACCTACGAGCAGTACTTC	CASSSTGGGTYEQYF